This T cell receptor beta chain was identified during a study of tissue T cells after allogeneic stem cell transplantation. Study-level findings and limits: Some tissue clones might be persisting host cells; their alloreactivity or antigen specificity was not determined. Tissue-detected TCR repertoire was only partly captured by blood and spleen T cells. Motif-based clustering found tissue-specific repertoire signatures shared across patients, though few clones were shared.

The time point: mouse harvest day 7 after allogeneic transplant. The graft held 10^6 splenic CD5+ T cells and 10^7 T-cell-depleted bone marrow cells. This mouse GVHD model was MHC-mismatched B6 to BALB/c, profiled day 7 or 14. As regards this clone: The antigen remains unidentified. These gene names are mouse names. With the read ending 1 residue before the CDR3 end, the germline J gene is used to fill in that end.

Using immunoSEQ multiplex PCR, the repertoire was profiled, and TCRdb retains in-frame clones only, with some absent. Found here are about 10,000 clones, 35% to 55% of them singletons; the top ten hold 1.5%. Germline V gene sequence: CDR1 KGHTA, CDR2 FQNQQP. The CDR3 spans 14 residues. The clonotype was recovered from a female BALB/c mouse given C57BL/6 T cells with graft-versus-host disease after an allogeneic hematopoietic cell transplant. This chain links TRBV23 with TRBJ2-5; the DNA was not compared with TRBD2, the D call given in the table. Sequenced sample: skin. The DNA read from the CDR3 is TGCTCCAGCAGTACCTGGGGGGATCAAGACACCCAGTAC. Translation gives CSSSTWGDQDTQY. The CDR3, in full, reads CSSSTWGDQDTQYF.